Included here is one TCR beta chain sequence, with context. What it binds is not known. The source of the sample is a study of T cell responses to AZD1222 COVID-19 vaccine. Study-wide points: No repertoire was sampled before or during the peak T cell response, only after it. Donors skewed white British and female; clonal diversity was possibly underestimated. Reports indicate that nearly half of spike-specific TCRs are directed at unmutated variant regions. After two AZD1222 doses, spike-specific TCR breadth and depth rose versus day 0.

This CDR3 region has 11 residues. V shed 4 bases and J shed 7 bases, with 8 bases lying between them. Germline CDR1 is SGHNT and CDR2 is YYREEE (reference sequence). Profiled with immunoSEQ multiplex PCR; TCRdb holds only in-frame clones, not every one. This sample has around 190,000 clones, with 85% to 95% found just once. The starting material was peripheral blood, obtained 28 days after the second AZD1222 dose. The TCR sequence derives from an adult who received the AZD1222 COVID-19 vaccine. The V and J genes are TRBV5-4 and TRBJ1-1; the D is unclear. The CDR3 is CASSRKFEAFF. For the CDR3, the DNA is TGTGCCAGCAGCCGCAAATTTGAAGCTTTCTTT.